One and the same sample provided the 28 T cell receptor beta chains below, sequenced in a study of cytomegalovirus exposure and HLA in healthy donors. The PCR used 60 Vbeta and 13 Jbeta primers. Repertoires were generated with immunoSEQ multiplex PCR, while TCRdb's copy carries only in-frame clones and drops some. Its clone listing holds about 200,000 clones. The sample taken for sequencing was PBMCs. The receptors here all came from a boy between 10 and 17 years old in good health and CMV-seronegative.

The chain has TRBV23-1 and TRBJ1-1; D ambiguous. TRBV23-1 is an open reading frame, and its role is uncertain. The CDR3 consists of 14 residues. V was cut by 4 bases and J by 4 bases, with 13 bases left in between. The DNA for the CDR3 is TGCGCCAGCAGTCCTCGTTCCGGAGCCACTGAAGCTTTCTTT. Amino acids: CASSPRSGATEAFF.

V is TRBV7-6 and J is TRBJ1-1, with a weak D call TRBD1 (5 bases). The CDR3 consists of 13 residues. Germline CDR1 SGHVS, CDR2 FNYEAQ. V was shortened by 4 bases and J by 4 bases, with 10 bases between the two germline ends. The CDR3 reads CASSSHQGTEAFF. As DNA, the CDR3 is TGTGCCAGCAGCTCCCATCAGGGCACTGAAGCTTTCTTT.

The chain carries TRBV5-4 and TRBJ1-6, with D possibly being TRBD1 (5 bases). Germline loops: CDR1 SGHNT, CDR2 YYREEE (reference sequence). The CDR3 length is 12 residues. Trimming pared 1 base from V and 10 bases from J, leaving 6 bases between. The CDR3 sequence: CASSLTGSPLHF. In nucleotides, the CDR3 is TGTGCCAGCAGCTTGACAGGCTCACCCCTCCACTTT.

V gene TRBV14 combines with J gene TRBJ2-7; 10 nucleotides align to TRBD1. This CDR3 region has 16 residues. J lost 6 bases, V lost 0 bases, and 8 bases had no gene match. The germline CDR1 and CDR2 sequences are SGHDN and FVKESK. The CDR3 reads CASSQDFGTGVGEQYF. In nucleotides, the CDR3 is TGTGCCAGCAGCCAAGATTTCGGGACAGGGGTGGGCGAGCAGTACTTC.

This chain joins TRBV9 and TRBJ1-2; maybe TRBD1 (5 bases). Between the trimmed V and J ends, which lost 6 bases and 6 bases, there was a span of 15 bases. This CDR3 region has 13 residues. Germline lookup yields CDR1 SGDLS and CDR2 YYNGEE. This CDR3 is CASTGGGRNGYTF. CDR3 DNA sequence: TGTGCCAGCACCGGCGGGGGTAGGAATGGCTACACCTTC.

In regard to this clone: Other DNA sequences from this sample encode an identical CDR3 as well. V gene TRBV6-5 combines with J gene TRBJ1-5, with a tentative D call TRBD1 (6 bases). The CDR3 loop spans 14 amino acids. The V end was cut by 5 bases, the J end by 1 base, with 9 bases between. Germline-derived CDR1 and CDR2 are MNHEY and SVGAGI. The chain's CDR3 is CASSPDRSNQPQHF. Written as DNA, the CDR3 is TGTGCCAGCAGTCCGGACAGAAGCAATCAGCCCCAGCATTTT.

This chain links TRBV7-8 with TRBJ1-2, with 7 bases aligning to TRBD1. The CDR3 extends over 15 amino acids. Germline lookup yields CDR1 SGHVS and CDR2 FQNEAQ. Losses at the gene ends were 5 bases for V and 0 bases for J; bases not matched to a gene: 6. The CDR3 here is CASSLRDRTNYGYTF. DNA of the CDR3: TGTGCCAGCAGCCTCCGGGACAGAACTAACTATGGCTACACCTTC.

The CDR3 DNA follows: TGTGCCAGCAGCCCCCCCGGGGCAGATACGCAGTATTTT. Protein: CASSPPGADTQYF. V is TRBV7-8 and J is TRBJ2-3; perhaps TRBD2 as D (5 bases). The germline gives CDR1 SGHVS, CDR2 FQNEAQ. CDR3 length equals 13 residues. V was shortened by 5 bases and J by 4 bases, with 10 bases between the two germline ends.

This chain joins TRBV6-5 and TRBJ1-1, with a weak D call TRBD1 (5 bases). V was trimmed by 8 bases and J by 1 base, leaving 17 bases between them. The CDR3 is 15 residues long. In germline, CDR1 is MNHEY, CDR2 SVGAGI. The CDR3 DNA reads TGTGCCAGCTCCCTCGATAGGGGCACGAACACTGAAGCTTTCTTT. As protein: CASSLDRGTNTEAFF.

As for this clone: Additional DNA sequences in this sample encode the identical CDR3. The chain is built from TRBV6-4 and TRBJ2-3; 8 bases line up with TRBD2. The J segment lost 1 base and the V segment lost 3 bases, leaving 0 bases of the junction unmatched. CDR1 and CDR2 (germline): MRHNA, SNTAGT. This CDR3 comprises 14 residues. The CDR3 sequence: CASSERGGTDTQYF. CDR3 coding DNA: TGTGCCAGCAGTGAGCGGGGGGGCACAGATACGCAGTATTTT.

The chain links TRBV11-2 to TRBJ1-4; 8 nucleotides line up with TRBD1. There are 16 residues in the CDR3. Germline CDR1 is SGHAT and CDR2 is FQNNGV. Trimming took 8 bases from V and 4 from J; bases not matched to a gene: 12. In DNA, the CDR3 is TGTGCCAGCCGAGGGACGGGACAGGTGTATAATGAAAAACTGTTTTTT. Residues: CASRGTGQVYNEKLFF.

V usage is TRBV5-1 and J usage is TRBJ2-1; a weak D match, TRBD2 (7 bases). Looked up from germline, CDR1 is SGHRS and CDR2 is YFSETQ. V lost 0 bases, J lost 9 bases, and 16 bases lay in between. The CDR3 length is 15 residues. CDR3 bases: TGCGCCAGCAGCTTGGCCGGGGGGCCGGCGAGTGAGCAGTTCTTC. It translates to CASSLAGGPASEQFF.

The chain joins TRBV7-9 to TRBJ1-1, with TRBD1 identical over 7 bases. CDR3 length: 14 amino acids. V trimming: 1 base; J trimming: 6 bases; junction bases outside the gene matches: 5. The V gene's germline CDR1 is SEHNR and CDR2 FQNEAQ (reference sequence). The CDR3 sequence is CASSLVEGAAEAFF. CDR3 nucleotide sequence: TGTGCCAGCAGCTTAGTGGAGGGGGCAGCTGAAGCTTTCTTT.

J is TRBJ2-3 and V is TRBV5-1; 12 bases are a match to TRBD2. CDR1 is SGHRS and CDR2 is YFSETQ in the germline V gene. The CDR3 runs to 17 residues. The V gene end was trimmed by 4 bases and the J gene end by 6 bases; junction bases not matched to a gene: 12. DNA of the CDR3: TGCGCCAGCAGCCAACTCTCCCTAGCGGGGGGGCTGGATACGCAGTATTTT. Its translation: CASSQLSLAGGLDTQYF.

CDR3 residues: CASRGGSGYTF. The CDR3 DNA is TGTGCCAGCAGGGGAGGCTCTGGCTACACCTTC. The V gene is TRBV6-5, the J gene TRBJ1-2; D unresolved. CDR3 length equals 11 residues. Germline V gene data show CDR1 as MNHEY and CDR2 as SVGAGI. Trimming left V 6 bases short and J 7 bases short, with 9 bases between.

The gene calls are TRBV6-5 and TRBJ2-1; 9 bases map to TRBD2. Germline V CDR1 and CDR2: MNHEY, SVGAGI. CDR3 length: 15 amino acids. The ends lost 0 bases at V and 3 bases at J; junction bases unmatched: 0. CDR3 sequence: CASSYSSGGYNEQFF. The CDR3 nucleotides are TGTGCCAGCAGTTACTCTAGCGGGGGCTACAATGAGCAGTTCTTC.

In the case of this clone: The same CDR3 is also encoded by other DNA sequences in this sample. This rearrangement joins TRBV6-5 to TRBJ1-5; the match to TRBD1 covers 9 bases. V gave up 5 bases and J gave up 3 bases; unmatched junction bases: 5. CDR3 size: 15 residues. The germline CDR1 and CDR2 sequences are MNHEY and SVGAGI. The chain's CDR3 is CASSPDRGNNQPQHF. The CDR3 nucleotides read TGTGCCAGCAGTCCCGACAGGGGGAACAATCAGCCCCAGCATTTT.

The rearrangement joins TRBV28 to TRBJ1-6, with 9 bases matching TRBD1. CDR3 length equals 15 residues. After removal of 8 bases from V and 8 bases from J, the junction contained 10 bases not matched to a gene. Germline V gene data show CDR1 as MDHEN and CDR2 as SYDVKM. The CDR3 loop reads CASGIDRGFYSPLHF. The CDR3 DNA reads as TGTGCCAGCGGAATAGACAGGGGGTTTTATTCACCCCTCCACTTT.

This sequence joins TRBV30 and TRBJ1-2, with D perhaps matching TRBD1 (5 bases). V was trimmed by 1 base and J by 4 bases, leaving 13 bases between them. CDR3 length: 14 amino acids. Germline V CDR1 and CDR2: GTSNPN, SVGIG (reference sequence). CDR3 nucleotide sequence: TGTGCCTGGAGTGCTAGACAGTCGATCTATGGCTACACCTTC. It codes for CAWSARQSIYGYTF.

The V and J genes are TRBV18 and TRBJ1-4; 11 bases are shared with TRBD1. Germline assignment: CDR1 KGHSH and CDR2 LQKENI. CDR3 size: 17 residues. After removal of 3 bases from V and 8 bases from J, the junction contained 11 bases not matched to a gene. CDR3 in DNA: TGTGCCAGCTCACCCCCGGGACAGGGGGTATTTCGGGAAAAACTGTTTTTT. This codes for CASSPPGQGVFREKLFF.

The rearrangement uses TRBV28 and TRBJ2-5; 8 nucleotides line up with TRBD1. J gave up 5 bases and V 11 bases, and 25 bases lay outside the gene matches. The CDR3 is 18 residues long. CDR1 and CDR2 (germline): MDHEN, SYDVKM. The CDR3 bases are TGTGCCTCCTCAGGGACGACAGGGGCGTCGAGGTTCTCCGAGACCCAGTACTTC. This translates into CASSGTTGASRFSETQYF.

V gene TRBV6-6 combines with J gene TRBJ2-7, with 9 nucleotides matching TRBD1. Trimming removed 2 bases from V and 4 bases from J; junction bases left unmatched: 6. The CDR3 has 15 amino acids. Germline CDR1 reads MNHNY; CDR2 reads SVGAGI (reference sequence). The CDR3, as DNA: TGTGCCAGCAGTTACCCGGGACAGGGCCTTTACGAGCAGTACTTC. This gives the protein CASSYPGQGLYEQYF.

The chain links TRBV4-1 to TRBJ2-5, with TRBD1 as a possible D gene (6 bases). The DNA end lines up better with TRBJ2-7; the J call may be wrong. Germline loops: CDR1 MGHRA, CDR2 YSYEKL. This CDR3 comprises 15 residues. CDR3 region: CASSQEIRGYYEQYF. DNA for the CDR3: TGCGCCAGCAGCCAAGAGATCAGGGGTTACTACGAGCAGTACTTC.

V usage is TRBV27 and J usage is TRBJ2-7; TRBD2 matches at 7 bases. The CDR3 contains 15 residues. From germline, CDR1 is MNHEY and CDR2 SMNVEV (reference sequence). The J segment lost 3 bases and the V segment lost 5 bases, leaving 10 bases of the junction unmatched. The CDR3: CASSPSGGGDYEQYF. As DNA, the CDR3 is TGTGCCAGCAGTCCATCCGGCGGGGGTGACTACGAGCAGTACTTC.

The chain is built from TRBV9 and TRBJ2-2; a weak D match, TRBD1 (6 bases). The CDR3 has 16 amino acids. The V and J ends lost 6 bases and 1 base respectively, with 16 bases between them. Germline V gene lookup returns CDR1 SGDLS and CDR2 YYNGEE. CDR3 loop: CASTPLVGGNTGELFF. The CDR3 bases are TGTGCCAGCACCCCTCTGGTAGGGGGGAACACCGGGGAGCTGTTTTTT. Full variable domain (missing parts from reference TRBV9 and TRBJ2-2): DSGVTQTPKHLITATGQRVTLRCSPRSGDLSVYWYQQSLDQGLQFLIQYYNGEERAKGNILERFSAQQFPDLHSELNLSSLELGDSALYFCASTPLVGGNTGELFFGEGSRLTVL.

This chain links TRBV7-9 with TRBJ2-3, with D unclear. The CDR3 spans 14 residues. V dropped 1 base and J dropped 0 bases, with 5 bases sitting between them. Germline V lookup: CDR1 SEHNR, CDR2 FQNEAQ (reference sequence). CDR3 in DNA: TGTGCCAGCAGCTTAGGTTCTAGCACAGATACGCAGTATTTT. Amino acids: CASSLGSSTDTQYF.

CDR3 region: CATSRDRQTGNTIYF. CDR3 nucleotides: TGTGCCACCAGCAGAGATAGACAGACTGGAAACACCATATATTTT. This sequence joins TRBV15 and TRBJ1-3, with D possibly being TRBD1 (5 bases). The CDR3 covers 15 residues. Between the trimmed V and J ends, which lost 0 bases and 2 bases, there was a span of 8 bases. In germline, CDR1 is LNHNV, CDR2 YYDKDF (reference sequence).

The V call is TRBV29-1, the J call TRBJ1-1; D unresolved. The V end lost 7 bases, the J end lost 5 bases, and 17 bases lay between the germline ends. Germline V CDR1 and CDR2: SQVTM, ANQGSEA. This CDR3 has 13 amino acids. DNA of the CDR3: TGCAGCGGGAAGACTCAGAGTCGGACTGAAGCTTTCTTT. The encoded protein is CSGKTQSRTEAFF.